This T cell receptor (beta chain) was recorded in a study of cytomegalovirus exposure and HLA in healthy donors. Study observations and caveats: When a later analysis compared HLA-associated TCR beta chains with equally common others, the HLA-associated chains turned out to be more clonally expanded and to have lower generation probabilities.

The V end lost 0 bases, the J end lost 2 bases, and 5 bases lay between the germline ends. The CDR3 length is 14 residues. Per the germline V gene, CDR1 is SGDLS and CDR2 is YYNGEE. Amplification used 60 Vbeta primers and 13 Jbeta primers. Only in-frame clones appear in the TCRdb table, and some are missing; sequencing was by immunoSEQ multiplex PCR. In the table there are some 250,000 clones, around 80% of which are singletons. A word on this clone: Its antigen is not identified.

The receptor was isolated from a woman aged 55-75 years in good health and CMV-seropositive. V usage is TRBV9 and J usage is TRBJ1-4, with D unresolved. Sequencing used PBMCs. DNA for the CDR3: TGTGCCAGCAGCGTAGATTCGACTAATGAAAAACTGTTTTTT. This encodes CASSVDSTNEKLFF.